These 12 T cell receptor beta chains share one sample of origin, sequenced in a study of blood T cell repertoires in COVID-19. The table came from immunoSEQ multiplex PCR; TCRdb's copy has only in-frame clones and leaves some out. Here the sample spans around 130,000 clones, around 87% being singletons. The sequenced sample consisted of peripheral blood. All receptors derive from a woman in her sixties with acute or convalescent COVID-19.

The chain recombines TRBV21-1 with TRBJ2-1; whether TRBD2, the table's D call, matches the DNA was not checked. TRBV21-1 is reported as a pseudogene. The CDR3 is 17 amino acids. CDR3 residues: CASSKGGLAGPRNVQFF. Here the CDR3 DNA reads TGTGCCAGCAGCAAAGGGGGACTAGCGGGACCGAGAAATGTGCAGTTCTTC.

The CDR3 DNA follows: TGTGCCAGCAGTTTCGCCCTTGCGGGGAACACGAACACCGGGGAGCTGTTTTTT. It codes for CASSFALAGNTNTGELFF. The rearrangement uses TRBV28 and TRBJ2-2; D is possibly TRBD2 (6 bases). The V and J ends lost 3 bases and 0 bases respectively, with 17 bases between them. Germline V gene lookup returns CDR1 MDHEN and CDR2 SYDVKM. The CDR3 has 18 amino acids.

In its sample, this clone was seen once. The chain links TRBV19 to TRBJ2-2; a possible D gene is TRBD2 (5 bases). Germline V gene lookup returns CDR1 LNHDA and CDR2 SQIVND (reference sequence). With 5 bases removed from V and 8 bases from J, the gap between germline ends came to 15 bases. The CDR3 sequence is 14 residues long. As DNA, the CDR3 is TGTGCCAGTAGTGTCCGGGGAACGGTGGGGGAGCTGTTTTTT. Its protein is CASSVRGTVGELFF.

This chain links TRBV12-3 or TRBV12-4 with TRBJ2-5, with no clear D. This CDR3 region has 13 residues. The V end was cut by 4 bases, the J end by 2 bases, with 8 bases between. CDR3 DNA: TGTGCCAGCAGTTATACTCGTCAAGAGACCCAGTACTTC. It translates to CASSYTRQETQYF.

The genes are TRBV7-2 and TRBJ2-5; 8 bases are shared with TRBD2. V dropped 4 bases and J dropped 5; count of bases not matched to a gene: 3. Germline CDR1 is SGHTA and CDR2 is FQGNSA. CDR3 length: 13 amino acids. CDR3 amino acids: CASSWASGETQYF. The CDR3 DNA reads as TGTGCCAGCAGCTGGGCTAGCGGGGAGACCCAGTACTTC.

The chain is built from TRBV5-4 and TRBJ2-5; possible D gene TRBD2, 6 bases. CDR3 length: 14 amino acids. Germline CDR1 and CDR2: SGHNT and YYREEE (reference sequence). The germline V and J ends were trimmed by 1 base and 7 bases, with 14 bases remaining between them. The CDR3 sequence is CASSLRAAAGTQYF. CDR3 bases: TGTGCCAGCAGCTTGAGAGCTGCAGCGGGGACCCAGTACTTC.

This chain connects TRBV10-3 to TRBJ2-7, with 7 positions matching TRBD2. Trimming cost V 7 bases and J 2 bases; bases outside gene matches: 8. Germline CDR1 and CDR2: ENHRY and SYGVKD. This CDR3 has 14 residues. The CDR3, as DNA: TGTGCCATCACTCAGCGGGACTCCCCCTACGAGCAGTACTTC. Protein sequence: CAITQRDSPYEQYF.

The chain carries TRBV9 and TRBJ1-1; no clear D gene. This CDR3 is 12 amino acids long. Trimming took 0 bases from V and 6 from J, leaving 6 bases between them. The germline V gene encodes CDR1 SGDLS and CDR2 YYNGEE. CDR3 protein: CASSVVESEAFF. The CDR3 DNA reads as TGTGCCAGCAGCGTAGTTGAGTCTGAAGCTTTCTTT.

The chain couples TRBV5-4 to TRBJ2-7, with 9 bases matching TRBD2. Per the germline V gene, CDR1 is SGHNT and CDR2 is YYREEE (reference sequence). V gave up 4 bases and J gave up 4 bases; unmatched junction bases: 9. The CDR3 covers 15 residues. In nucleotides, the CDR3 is TGTGCCAGCAGCGGGGGGGGACTAGCAGTTTACGAGCAGTACTTC. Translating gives CASSGGGLAVYEQYF.

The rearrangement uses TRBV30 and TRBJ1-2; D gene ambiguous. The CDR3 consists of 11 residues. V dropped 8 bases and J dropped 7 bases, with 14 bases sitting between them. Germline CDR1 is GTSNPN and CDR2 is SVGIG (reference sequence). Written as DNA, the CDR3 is TGTGCCCGGGGTCGGGGAGGTGGCTACACCTTC. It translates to CARGRGGGYTF.

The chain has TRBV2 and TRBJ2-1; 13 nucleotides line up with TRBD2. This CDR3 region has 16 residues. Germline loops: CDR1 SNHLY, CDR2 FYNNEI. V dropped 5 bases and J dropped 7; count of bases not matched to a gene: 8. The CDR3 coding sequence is TGTGCCAGCAGTCTCGGACTAGCGGGAGTCGATAATGAGCAGTTCTTC. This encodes CASSLGLAGVDNEQFF.

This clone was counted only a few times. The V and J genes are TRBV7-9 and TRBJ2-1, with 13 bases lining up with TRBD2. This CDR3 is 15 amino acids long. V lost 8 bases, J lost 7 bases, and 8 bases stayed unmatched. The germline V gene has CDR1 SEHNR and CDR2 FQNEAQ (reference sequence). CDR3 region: CASRPGLAGVNEQFF. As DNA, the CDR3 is TGTGCCAGCCGCCCCGGACTAGCGGGAGTAAATGAGCAGTTCTTC.